This T cell receptor (beta chain) was observed in a study of shared clonotypes between healthy human individuals. At the level of the study: Two women and a few men aged 18 to 49 served as donors.

Original methodology: Filtering differed since immunoSEQ provided only junctions, with no quality scores. Using immunoSEQ multiplex PCR, the repertoire was profiled, and TCRdb retains in-frame clones only, with some absent. The V and J calls and clone size were taken over from that table, and D and trimming were inferred from the DNA. The sample yields about 120,000 clones, approximately 70% seen once. Germline V gene sequence: CDR1 LNHNV, CDR2 YYDKDF (reference sequence). Germline trimming cut 5 bases from V and 8 bases from J; bases unmatched to any gene: 6. CDR3 length: 13 residues. General observations from the study: Several donors showed sharing of about 4.7% of naive CD4 clonotypes. The expectation was that sequencing depth would affect clonotype sharing among donors.

As for this clone: What it binds is unknown.

The sequenced sample was memory CD8+ T cells sorted from blood. Noted subset: CD45RO+ cells pooled with CCR7-negative TemRA cells. This clonotype originated in a woman between 25 and 40 years old in good health. The chain recombines TRBV15 with TRBJ1-2; 9 nucleotides line up with TRBD1. CDR3 nucleotides: TGTGCCACCAGCTACGGGACAGGGTTCGGCTACACCTTC. Protein: CATSYGTGFGYTF.